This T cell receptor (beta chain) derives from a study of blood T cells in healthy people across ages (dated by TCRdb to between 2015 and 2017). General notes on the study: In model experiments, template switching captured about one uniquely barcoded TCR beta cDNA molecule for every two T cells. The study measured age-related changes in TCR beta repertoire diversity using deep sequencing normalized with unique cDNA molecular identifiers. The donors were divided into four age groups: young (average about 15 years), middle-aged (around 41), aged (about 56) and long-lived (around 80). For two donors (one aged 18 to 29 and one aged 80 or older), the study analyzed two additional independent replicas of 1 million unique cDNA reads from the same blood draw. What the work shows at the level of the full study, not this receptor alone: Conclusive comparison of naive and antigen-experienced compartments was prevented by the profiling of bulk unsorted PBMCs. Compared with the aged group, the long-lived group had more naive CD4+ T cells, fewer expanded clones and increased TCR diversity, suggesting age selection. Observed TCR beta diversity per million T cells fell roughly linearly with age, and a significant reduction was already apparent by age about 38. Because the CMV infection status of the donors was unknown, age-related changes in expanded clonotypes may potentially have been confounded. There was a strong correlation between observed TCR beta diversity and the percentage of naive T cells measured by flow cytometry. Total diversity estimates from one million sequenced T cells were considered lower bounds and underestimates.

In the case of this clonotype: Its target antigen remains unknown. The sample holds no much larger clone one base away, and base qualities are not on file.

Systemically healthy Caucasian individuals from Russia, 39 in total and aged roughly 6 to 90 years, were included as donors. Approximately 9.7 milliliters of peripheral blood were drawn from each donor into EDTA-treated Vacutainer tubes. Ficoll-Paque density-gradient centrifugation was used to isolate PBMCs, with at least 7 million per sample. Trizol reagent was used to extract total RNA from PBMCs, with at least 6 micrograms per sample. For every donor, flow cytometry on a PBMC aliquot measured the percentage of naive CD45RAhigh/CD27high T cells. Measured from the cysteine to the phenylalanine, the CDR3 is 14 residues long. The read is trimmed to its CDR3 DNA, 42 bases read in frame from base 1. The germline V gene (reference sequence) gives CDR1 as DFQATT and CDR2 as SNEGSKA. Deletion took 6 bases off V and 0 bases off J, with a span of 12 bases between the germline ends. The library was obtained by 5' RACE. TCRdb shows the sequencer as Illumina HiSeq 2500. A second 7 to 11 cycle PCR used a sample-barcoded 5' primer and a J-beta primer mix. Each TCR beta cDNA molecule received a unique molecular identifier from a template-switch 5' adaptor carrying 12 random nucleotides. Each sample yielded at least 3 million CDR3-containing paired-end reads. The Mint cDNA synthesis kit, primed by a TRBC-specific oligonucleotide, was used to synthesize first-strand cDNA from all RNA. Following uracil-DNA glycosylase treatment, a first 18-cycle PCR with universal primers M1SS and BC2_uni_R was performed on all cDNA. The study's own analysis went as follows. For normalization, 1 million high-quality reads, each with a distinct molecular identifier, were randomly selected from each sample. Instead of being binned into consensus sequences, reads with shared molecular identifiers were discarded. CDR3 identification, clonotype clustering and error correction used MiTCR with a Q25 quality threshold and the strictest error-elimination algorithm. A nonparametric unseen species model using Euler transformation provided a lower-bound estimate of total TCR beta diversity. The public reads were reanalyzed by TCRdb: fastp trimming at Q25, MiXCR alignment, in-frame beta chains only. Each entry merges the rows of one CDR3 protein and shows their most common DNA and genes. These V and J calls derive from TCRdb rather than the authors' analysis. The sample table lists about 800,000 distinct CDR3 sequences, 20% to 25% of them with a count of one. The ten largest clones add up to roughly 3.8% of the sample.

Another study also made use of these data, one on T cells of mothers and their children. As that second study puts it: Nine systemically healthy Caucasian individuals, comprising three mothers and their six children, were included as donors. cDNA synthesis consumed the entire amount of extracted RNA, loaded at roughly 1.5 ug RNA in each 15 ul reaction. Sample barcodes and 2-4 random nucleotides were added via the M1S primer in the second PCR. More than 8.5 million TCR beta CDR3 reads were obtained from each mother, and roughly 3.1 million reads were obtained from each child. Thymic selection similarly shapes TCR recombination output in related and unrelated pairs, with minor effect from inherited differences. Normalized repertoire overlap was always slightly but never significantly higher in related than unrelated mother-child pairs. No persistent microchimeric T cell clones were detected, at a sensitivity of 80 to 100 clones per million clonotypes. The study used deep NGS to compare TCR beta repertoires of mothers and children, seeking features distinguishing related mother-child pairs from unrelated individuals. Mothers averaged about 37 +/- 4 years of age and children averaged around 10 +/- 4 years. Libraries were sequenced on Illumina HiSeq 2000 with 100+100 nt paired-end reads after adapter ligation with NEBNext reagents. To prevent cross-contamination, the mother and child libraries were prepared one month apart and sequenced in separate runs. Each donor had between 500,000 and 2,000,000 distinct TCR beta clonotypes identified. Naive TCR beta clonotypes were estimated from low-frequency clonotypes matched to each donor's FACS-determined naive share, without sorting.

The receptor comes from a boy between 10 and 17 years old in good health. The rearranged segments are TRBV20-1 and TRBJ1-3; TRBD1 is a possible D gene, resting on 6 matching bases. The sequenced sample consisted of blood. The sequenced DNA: TGCAGTGCCCATACAGGGAGCTCTGGAAACACCATATATTTT. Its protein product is CSAHTGSSGNTIYF.